These 2 T cell receptor beta chains came from one sample sequenced in a study of cytomegalovirus exposure and HLA in healthy donors. The PCR made use of 60 Vbeta and 13 Jbeta primers. The method was immunoSEQ multiplex PCR; TCRdb's version includes in-frame clones alone and lacks a portion of them. This table holds some 140,000 clones, about 80% found once. Material for sequencing was PBMCs. The receptor source for this set is a man aged 35 to 55 in good health and CMV-seropositive.

A few counts support this clone. This chain connects TRBV25-1 to TRBJ2-7, with 16 positions matching TRBD2. J lost 5 bases, V lost 5 bases, and 6 bases had no gene match. Germline CDR1 is MGHDK and CDR2 is SYGVNS. The CDR3 has 16 residues. Written as DNA, the CDR3 is TGTGCCAGCAGTTCCCCAGGGACTAGCGGGAGGGACGAGCAGTACTTC. This translates into CASSSPGTSGRDEQYF.

This clone has more than one count but fewer than ten. The chain couples TRBV29-1 to TRBJ2-4; TRBD2 matches at 7 bases. Germline assignment: CDR1 SQVTM and CDR2 ANQGSEA. This CDR3 contains 13 residues. The V segment lost 6 bases and the J segment 1 base; nucleotides outside the gene matches: 3. CDR3 sequence reads: CSVTSVAKNIQYF. CDR3 in DNA: TGCAGCGTCACTAGCGTGGCCAAAAACATTCAGTACTTC.